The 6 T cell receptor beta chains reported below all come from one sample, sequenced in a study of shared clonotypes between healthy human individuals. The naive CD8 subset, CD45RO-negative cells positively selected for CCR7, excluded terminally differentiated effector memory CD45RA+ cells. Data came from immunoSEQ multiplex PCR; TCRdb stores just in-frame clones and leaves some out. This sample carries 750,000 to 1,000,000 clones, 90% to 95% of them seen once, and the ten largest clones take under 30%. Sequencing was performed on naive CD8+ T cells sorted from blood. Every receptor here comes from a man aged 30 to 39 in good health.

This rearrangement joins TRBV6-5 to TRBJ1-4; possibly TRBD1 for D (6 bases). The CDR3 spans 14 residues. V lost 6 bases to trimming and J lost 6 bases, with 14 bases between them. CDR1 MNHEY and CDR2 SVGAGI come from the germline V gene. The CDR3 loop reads CASSSTGSYEKLFF. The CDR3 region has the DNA TGTGCCAGCAGCTCCACAGGGTCCTATGAAAAACTGTTTTTT.

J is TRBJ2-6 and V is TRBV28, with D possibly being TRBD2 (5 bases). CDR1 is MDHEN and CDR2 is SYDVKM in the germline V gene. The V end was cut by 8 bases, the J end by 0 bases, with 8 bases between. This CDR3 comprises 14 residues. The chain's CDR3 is CASQTNSGANVLTF. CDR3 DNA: TGTGCCAGCCAGACTAACTCTGGGGCCAACGTCCTGACTTTC.

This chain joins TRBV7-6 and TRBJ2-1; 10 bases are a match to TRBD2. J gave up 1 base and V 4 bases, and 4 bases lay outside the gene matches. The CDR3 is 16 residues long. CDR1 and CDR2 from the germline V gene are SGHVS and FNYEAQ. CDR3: CASSSIAGGSYNEQFF. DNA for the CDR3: TGTGCCAGCAGCTCCATAGCGGGAGGATCCTACAATGAGCAGTTCTTC. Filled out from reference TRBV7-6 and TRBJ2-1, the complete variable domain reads GAGVSQSPRYKVTKRGQDVALRCDPISGHVSLYWYRQALGQGPEFLTYFNYEAQQDKSGLPNDRFSAERPEGSISTLTIQRTEQRDSAMYRCASSSIAGGSYNEQFFGPGTRLTVL.

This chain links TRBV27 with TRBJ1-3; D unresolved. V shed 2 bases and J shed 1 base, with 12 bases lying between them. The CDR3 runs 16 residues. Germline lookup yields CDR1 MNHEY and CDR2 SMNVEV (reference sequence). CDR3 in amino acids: CASSLVAGRSGNTIYF. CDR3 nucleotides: TGTGCCAGCAGTTTAGTCGCAGGAAGATCTGGAAACACCATATATTTT.

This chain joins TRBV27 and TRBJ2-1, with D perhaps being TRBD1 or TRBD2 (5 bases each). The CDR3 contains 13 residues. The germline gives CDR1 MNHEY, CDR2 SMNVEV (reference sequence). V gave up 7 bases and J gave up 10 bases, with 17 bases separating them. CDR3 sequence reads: CASTSGTAVEQFF. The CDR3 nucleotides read TGTGCCAGCACATCCGGGACCGCAGTAGAGCAGTTCTTC.

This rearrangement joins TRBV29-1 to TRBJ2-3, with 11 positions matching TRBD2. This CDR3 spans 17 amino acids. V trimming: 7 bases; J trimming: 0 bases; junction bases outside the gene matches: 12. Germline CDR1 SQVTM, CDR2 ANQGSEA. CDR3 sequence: CSGSAGTSGPSTDTQYF. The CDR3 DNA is TGCAGCGGGAGCGCCGGGACTAGCGGCCCTAGCACAGATACGCAGTATTTT.